Presented here are 25 T cell receptor beta chains from one specimen sequenced in a study of blood T cell repertoires in COVID-19. Libraries were prepared by immunoSEQ multiplex PCR; TCRdb keeps only in-frame clonotypes and omits some of them. Among nearly 350,000 clones, about 87% were seen once, and the ten largest hold about 6%. The sequenced material came from peripheral blood. The receptors shown here come from a woman aged 50 to 60 with COVID-19, enrolled during active disease.

Points on this clone: Its ends do not fully match the called genes, so a read error is possible. This chain connects TRBV7-2 to TRBJ2-6; D remains unclear. Germline CDR1 is SGHTA and CDR2 is FQGNSA. CDR3 length: 11 amino acids. The chain's CDR3 is CASSLERSPSF. CDR3 coding DNA: TGTGCCAGCAGCTTAGAACGGTCACCGTCTTTC.

This clone was recorded only once. The J gene is TRBJ1-2, the V gene TRBV5-5; 7 bases are a match to TRBD1. Germline CDR1 and CDR2: SGHKS and YYEKEE (reference sequence). The CDR3 contains 15 residues. With 5 bases clipped from V and 0 bases from J, the junction kept 7 bases outside the gene matches. CDR3 DNA: TGTGCCAGCAGACGGGACAGCACAACTAACTATGGCTACACCTTC. Translating it yields CASRRDSTTNYGYTF. The entire variable domain, with the rest obtained from reference TRBV5-5 and TRBJ1-2, is as follows: DAGVTQSPTHLIKTRGQQVTLRCSPISGHKSVSWYQQVLGQGPQFIFQYYEKEERGRGNFPDRFSARQFPNYSSELNVNALLLGDSALYLCASRRDSTTNYGYTFGSGTRLTVV.

CDR3 nucleotide sequence: TGTGCCAGCAGTTCCCCACGGGGGGCCTACGAGCAGTACTTC. As protein: CASSSPRGAYEQYF. This sequence joins TRBV6-5 and TRBJ2-7; 7 positions match TRBD2. The CDR3 is made up of 14 amino acids. Germline-derived CDR1 and CDR2 are MNHEY and SVGAGI. Trimming cost V 4 bases and J 2 bases; bases outside gene matches: 5.

J is TRBJ1-4 and V is TRBV6-5; D may be TRBD1 (5 bases). V was shortened by 2 bases and J by 6 bases, with 13 bases between the two germline ends. CDR1 is MNHEY and CDR2 is SVGAGI in the germline V gene. The CDR3 has 15 amino acids. Written as DNA, the CDR3 is TGTGCCAGCAGTTACGGGGGGACGAAAGATGAAAAACTGTTTTTT. This translates into CASSYGGTKDEKLFF.

This chain links TRBV9 with TRBJ2-3, with 13 nucleotides matching TRBD2. This CDR3 is built from 17 residues. Trimming at V came to 3 bases and at J to 1 base, leaving 5 bases not matched to a gene. CDR1 SGDLS and CDR2 YYNGEE come from the germline V gene. CDR3 sequence: CASSGGLAGSGTDTQYF. The CDR3 nucleotides read TGTGCCAGCAGCGGGGGACTAGCGGGATCTGGCACAGATACGCAGTATTTT.

The V gene is TRBV29-1, the J gene TRBJ1-2; TRBD1 matches 7 bases. Germline V lookup: CDR1 SQVTM, CDR2 ANQGSEA. The V segment lost 2 bases and the J segment 11 bases; nucleotides outside the gene matches: 11. There are 13 residues in the CDR3. CDR3 protein: CSVEIRAGQLYTF. The CDR3 region has the DNA TGCAGCGTTGAAATAAGGGCGGGACAGCTTTACACCTTC.

This clone has just one count. V gene TRBV13 combines with J gene TRBJ1-6; TRBD1 is a possible D gene (6 bases). The CDR3 is 14 amino acids. The V gene lost 5 bases and the J gene lost 4 bases, with 9 bases spanning the gap. CDR1 is PRHDT and CDR2 is FYEKMQ in the germline V gene (reference sequence). This CDR3 is CASSPGQYNSPLHF. In DNA form, the CDR3 reads TGTGCCAGCAGCCCGGGACAATATAATTCACCCCTCCACTTT. The variable domain in full, completed from reference TRBV13 and TRBJ1-6, reads AAGVIQSPRHLIKEKRETATLKCYPIPRHDTVYWYQQGPGQDPQFLISFYEKMQSDKGSIPDRFSAQQFSDYHSELNMSSLELGDSALYFCASSPGQYNSPLHFGNGTRLTVT.

This chain joins TRBV29-1 and TRBJ2-1; D call uncertain. The CDR3 has 11 amino acids. The germline V gene encodes CDR1 SQVTM and CDR2 ANQGSEA. V was trimmed by 5 bases and J by 8 bases, leaving 10 bases between them. The CDR3 DNA follows: TGCAGCGTTTCCCTCCGAGATGAGCAGTTCTTC. Translated, it gives CSVSLRDEQFF.

V gene TRBV6-5 combines with J gene TRBJ2-5, with D perhaps TRBD2 (6 bases). There are 14 residues in the CDR3. V was pared by 7 bases and J by 5 bases, with 17 bases between. Germline V lookup: CDR1 MNHEY, CDR2 SVGAGI. CDR3 amino acids: CASTLEAGLETQYF. The CDR3 DNA reads TGTGCCAGCACTCTAGAGGCGGGACTGGAGACCCAGTACTTC.

V usage is TRBV7-9 and J usage is TRBJ2-7; 14 nucleotides agree with TRBD2. V gave up 4 bases and J gave up 0 bases; unmatched junction bases: 11. Per the germline V gene, CDR1 is SEHNR and CDR2 is FQNEAQ (reference sequence). The CDR3 has 19 amino acids. CDR3 nucleotide sequence: TGTGCCAGCAGCTCCCCCGACGTGACTAGCGGGAGGGCCTCCTACGAGCAGTACTTC. This sequence encodes CASSSPDVTSGRASYEQYF.

Only one count was recorded for this clone. The chain recombines TRBV7-2 with TRBJ1-5, with D possibly matching TRBD1 (5 bases). CDR1 and CDR2 from the germline V gene are SGHTA and FQGNSA. Trimming took off 3 bases at V and 2 bases at J, with 11 bases between the two ends. CDR3 length: 15 amino acids. The CDR3 nucleotides are TGTGCCAGCAGCTTGTCAGGGTGGGGCAATCAGCCCCAGCATTTT. Translation gives CASSLSGWGNQPQHF.

The chain employs TRBV7-6 and TRBJ1-2; D is perhaps TRBD1 (5 bases). This CDR3 spans 16 amino acids. Trimming took 1 base from V and 4 from J, leaving 16 bases between them. Germline V CDR1 and CDR2: SGHVS, FNYEAQ. This chain's CDR3 is CASSLGRGEAGYGYTF. The CDR3 DNA reads TGTGCCAGCAGCTTAGGTCGGGGGGAAGCTGGCTATGGCTACACCTTC.

This clone has a single count. The J gene is TRBJ2-7, the V gene TRBV6-5; D uncertain. Trimming took 0 bases from V and 2 from J, leaving 11 bases between them. The CDR3 extends over 15 amino acids. The germline V gene encodes CDR1 MNHEY and CDR2 SVGAGI. For the CDR3, the DNA is TGTGCCAGCAGTTACTCGGCAGTCAACCCCTACGAGCAGTACTTC. It codes for CASSYSAVNPYEQYF.

The chain carries TRBV6-6 and TRBJ2-7; 7 bases fit TRBD2. After removal of 6 bases from V and 4 bases from J, the junction contained 9 bases not matched to a gene. The CDR3 covers 14 residues. Germline loops: CDR1 MNHNY, CDR2 SVGAGI (reference sequence). The CDR3 DNA sequence: TGTGCCAGCAGCGCCGGGACTACTGAATACGAGCAGTACTTC. Translating it yields CASSAGTTEYEQYF.

The V call is TRBV4-3, the J call TRBJ2-3; a weak D match, TRBD1 (7 bases). Germline values: CDR1 LGHNA, CDR2 YSLEER. V lost 0 bases and J lost 6, with 19 bases in between. The CDR3 runs 17 residues. As DNA, the CDR3 is TGCGCCAGCAGCCAAGATACGGACGGAGGGGGCCGGGATACGCAGTATTTT. It is translated as CASSQDTDGGGRDTQYF.

The chain joins TRBV11-2 to TRBJ2-3, with TRBD2 identical over 13 bases. CDR1 and CDR2 (germline): SGHAT, FQNNGV. The CDR3 runs to 15 residues. J lost 9 bases, V lost 6 bases, and 9 bases had no gene match. The CDR3 DNA follows: TGTGCCAGCAGGGGGACTAGCGGGAAAACAAGGACGCAGTATTTT. It specifies CASRGTSGKTRTQYF.

This clone has a handful of counts. The V and J genes are TRBV15 and TRBJ2-1; 9 nucleotides line up with TRBD2. V lost 3 bases and J lost 4; bases outside the gene matches: 7. This CDR3 is 16 amino acids long. Germline-derived CDR1 and CDR2 are LNHNV and YYDKDF (reference sequence). The CDR3 is CATSSTGLAVYNEQFF. In nucleotides, the CDR3 is TGTGCCACCAGCAGTACGGGACTAGCAGTATACAATGAGCAGTTCTTC.

J is TRBJ2-2 and V is TRBV6-6, with 8 positions matching TRBD2. Trimming removed 5 bases from V and 6 bases from J; junction bases left unmatched: 2. Germline-derived CDR1 and CDR2 are MNHNY and SVGAGI (reference sequence). This CDR3 comprises 13 residues. The CDR3 sequence is CASSPGGPGELFF. CDR3 nucleotides: TGTGCCAGCAGTCCGGGGGGGCCCGGGGAGCTGTTTTTT.

CDR3 amino acids: CASSGGLSTDTQYF. The CDR3 DNA sequence: TGTGCCAGCAGTGGGGGACTTTCCACAGATACGCAGTATTTT. This chain connects TRBV2 to TRBJ2-3; possibly TRBD2 for D (6 bases). The CDR3 is 14 residues long. From germline, CDR1 is SNHLY and CDR2 FYNNEI. Trimming left V 4 bases short and J 2 bases short, with 10 bases between.

The chain joins TRBV5-4 to TRBJ2-2, with 13 bases aligning to TRBD2. V was clipped by 0 bases and J by 3 bases; unmatched bases: 5. Germline V gene lookup returns CDR1 SGHNT and CDR2 YYREEE (reference sequence). The length of the CDR3 is 18 residues. CDR3: CASSLVGLAGVYTGELFF. The CDR3 bases are TGTGCCAGCAGCTTGGTCGGACTAGCGGGAGTTTACACCGGGGAGCTGTTTTTT.

The chain couples TRBV11-3 to TRBJ1-2; possibly TRBD1 for D (5 bases). Between the trimmed V and J ends, which lost 1 base and 4 bases, there was a span of 13 bases. This CDR3 is built from 15 residues. The germline V gene has CDR1 SGHNT and CDR2 YENEEA. CDR3 region: CASSLGSQGGYGYTF. The CDR3 DNA is TGTGCCAGCAGCTTAGGAAGCCAGGGAGGCTATGGCTACACCTTC.

The chain combines TRBV4-2 with TRBJ2-7, with a possible D match to TRBD2 (6 bases). Germline V gene sequence: CDR1 LGHNA, CDR2 YNFKEQ. The V end was cut by 2 bases, the J end by 0 bases, with 20 bases between. CDR3 size: 18 residues. The CDR3 here is CASSQRETGALGSYEQYF. CDR3 sequence (DNA): TGTGCCAGCAGCCAAAGGGAGACGGGAGCCCTGGGCTCCTACGAGCAGTACTTC.

The J gene is TRBJ1-4, the V gene TRBV6-1, with a tentative D call TRBD1 (6 bases). The V end lost 2 bases, the J end lost 5 bases, and 12 bases lay between the germline ends. This CDR3 has 15 amino acids. Germline-derived CDR1 and CDR2 are MNHNS and SASEGT. The CDR3 sequence: CASSESRGRNEKLFF. CDR3 nucleotides: TGTGCCAGCAGTGAATCGCGGGGGCGAAATGAAAAACTGTTTTTT.

The rearrangement links TRBV9 to TRBJ2-7; TRBD1 might be the D (6 bases). The CDR3 is 14 residues long. Germline CDR1 is SGDLS and CDR2 is YYNGEE. The V end was cut by 3 bases, the J end by 3 bases, with 13 bases between. The CDR3 nucleotides are TGTGCCAGCAGCGCCGGGACAAAAGACTACGAGCAGTACTTC. Translation gives CASSAGTKDYEQYF.

This clone was counted between two and nine times. J is TRBJ1-3 and V is TRBV18, with D tentatively TRBD1 (5 bases). V was cut by 5 bases and J by 0 bases, with 14 bases left in between. Germline V gene data show CDR1 as KGHSH and CDR2 as LQKENI. The CDR3 spans 16 residues. This chain's CDR3 is CASSSQGRFSGNTIYF. CDR3 bases: TGTGCCAGCTCATCGCAGGGAAGATTCTCTGGAAACACCATATATTTT.